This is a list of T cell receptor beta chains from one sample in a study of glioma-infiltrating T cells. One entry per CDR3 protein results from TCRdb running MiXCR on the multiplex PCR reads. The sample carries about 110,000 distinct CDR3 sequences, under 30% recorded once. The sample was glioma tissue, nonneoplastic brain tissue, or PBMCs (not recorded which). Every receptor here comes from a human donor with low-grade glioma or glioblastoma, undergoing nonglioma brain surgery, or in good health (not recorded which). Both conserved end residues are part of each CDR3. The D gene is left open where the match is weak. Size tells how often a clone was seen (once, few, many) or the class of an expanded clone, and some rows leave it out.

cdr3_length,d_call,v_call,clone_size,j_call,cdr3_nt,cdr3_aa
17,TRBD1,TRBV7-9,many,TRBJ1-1,TGTGCCCTCCCCCACAGGGGGAAGGCAGAGTTGAACACTGAAGCTTTCTTT,CALPHRGKAELNTEAFF
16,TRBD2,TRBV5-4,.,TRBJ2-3,TGTGCCAGCAGCGCACGGGGGGGCCTCAAAGCAGATACGCAGTGTTTT,CASSARGGLKADTQCF
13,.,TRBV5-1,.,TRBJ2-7,TGCGCCAGCAGCTTGGCCATGGGCTACGAGCAGTACTTC,CASSLAMGYEQYF
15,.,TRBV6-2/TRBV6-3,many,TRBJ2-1,TGTGCCAGCACGGAAATCGGGACTCTCTTCAATGAGCAGTTCTTC,CASTEIGTLFNEQFF
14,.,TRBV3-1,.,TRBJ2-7,TGTGCCAGCAGCCAAGTCTGGAAGACCTACGAGCAGTACTTC,CASSQVWKTYEQYF
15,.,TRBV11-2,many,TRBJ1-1,TGTGCCAGCAGCCATCCGAGTAAGGGAGGCACTGAAGCTTTCTTT,CASSHPSKGGTEAFF
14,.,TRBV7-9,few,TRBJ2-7,TGTGCCAGCAGCTTAGGCAGGGAGCTCTACGAGCAGTACTTC,CASSLGRELYEQYF
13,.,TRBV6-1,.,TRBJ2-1,TGTGCCAGCGTTGGGGGCCAGTTTAATGAGCAGTTCTTC,CASVGGQFNEQFF
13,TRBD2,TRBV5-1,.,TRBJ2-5,TGCGCCAGCAGCTTTACTAGCGGAGAGACCCAGTACTTC,CASSFTSGETQYF
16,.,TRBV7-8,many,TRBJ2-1,TGTGCCAGCACCTTCGGGGGTACGACCTCCTACAATGAGCAGTTCTTC,CASTFGGTTSYNEQFF
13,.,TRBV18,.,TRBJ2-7,TGTGCCAGCTCACGTTACAGAACCTACGAGCAGTACTTC,CASSRYRTYEQYF
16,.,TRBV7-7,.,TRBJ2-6,TGTGCCAACAGCTTGATACAGGGTAGTGGGGCCAACGTCCTGACTTTC,CANSLIQGSGANVLTF
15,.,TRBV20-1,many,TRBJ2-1,TGCAGTGCTAGAGGTATCCTTTCTGGTGGCAATGAGCAGTTCTTC,CSARGILSGGNEQFF
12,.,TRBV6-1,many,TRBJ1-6,TGTGCCAGCAGTCCCTCGAATTCACCCCTCCACTTT,CASSPSNSPLHF
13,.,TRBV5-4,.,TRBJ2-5,TGTGCCAGCAGCTTGTGGGCAGAAGAGACCCAGTACTTC,CASSLWAEETQYF
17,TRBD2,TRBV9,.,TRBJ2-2,TGTGCCAGCAGCGTAGTCGGTAGCGGGAGTCGTACCGGGGAGCTGTTTTTT,CASSVVGSGSRTGELFF
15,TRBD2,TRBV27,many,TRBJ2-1,TGTGCCAGCAGTCCCGGACTAGGAGGCCACAATGAGCAGTTCTTC,CASSPGLGGHNEQFF
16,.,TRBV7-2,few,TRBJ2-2,TGTGCCAGCAGCTCACGAACAGGGTTGTCCACCGGGGAGCTGTTTTTT,CASSSRTGLSTGELFF
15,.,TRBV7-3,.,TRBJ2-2,TGTGCCAGCAGCTTAGGGCAAGCCTCCACCGGGGAGCTGTTTTTT,CASSLGQASTGELFF
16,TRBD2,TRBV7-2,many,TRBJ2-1,TGTGCCAGCAGCCGAACACTAGCGGGAGTCGCAAATGAGCAGTTCTTC,CASSRTLAGVANEQFF
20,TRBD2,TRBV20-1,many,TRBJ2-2,TGCAGTGCTCTCTCCGGACTAGCGGGGTATGAGACCCCGAAGACCGGGGAGCTGTTTTTT,CSALSGLAGYETPKTGELFF
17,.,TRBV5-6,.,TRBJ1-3,TGTGCCATCAGCCTAGGGACTGCTACCTTCCCTGGAAACACCATATATTTT,CAISLGTATFPGNTIYF
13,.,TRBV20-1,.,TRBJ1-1,TGCAGTGCTCCCCGGGACATTAACGCTGAAGCTTTCTTC,CSAPRDINAEAFF
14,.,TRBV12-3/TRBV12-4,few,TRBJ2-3,TGTGCCAGCAGTTTAGGAGATAGCACAGATACGCAGTATTTT,CASSLGDSTDTQYF